The clone carrying this TCR beta chain was seen repeatedly, ten times or more. Its antigen is not identified. The data originate from a study of T-cell reconstitution after alpha-beta-depleted transplantation in children. Findings and caveats of the study: By one year post-transplant, T-cell counts and diversity largely arose from T cells that were newly produced. Two months or so post-transplant, alpha-beta T cells reportedly derived from several hundred expanded graft clones.

There are 14 residues in the CDR3. Trimming took off 7 bases at V and 5 bases at J, with 14 bases between the two ends. Germline V CDR1 and CDR2: KGHDR, SFDVKD. Preparation of the TCRbeta library involved a method that used unique molecular identifiers. MiXCR, run by TCRdb on the PCR reads, gives a single entry per CDR3 protein. The repertoire holds 40,000 to 55,000 distinct CDR3 sequences, roughly 8.7% seen once, with 25% to 30% in the top ten. This TCR was sampled from a male patient under 10 years old who had a stem cell transplant for chronic granulomatous disease, so the T cells may come from the graft donor. The chain employs TRBV24-1 and TRBJ2-1, with TRBD2 as a possible D gene (6 bases). The sample was PBMCs, mostly from graft donor cells, taken 60 days after TCRalphabeta/CD19-depleted stem cell transplant. The CDR3 sequence: CATSRAGPNNEQFF. CDR3 DNA sequence: TGTGCCACCAGCCGAGCGGGTCCCAACAATGAGCAGTTCTTC.